The entry below gives a single T cell receptor (beta chain) sequence along with its context. The sample comes from a study of blood T cells in healthy people across ages. Germline V gene lookup returns CDR1 DFQATT and CDR2 SNEGSKA (reference sequence). Trimming removed 6 bases at V and 4 bases at J, with 16 bases between. CDR3 size: 14 residues. For the second PCR, which ran for about 6 to 11 cycles, a sample-barcoded 5' primer and a J-beta primer mix were used. Using its own MiXCR run on the 5' RACE reads, TCRdb lists one record per CDR3 protein. The sample consists of just over 800,000 distinct CDR3 sequences, approximately 67% of them appearing once.

The chain employs TRBV20-1 and TRBJ1-5; D is undetermined. Sequences were obtained from blood. This receptor was obtained from a man aged 25-45 years in good health. DNA of the CDR3: TGCAGTGCCCCCCCGGACCAGAGTAATCAGCCCCAGCATTTT. The encoded protein is CSAPPDQSNQPQHF.